The 32 T cell receptor beta chains listed next were all sequenced from one sample in a study of T cells in Graves' hyperthyroidism and ophthalmopathy. RNA transcripts provided the source from which TCR beta CDR3 regions were amplified. First-round RT-PCR with HTBI primers amplified the TCR CDR3 region. TCRdb redid the calling of the multiplex PCR reads with MiXCR, one entry per CDR3 protein. The sample contains a few hundred thousand distinct CDR3 sequences, approximately 17% of which appear only once. The sequenced material came from blood. These receptors were taken from a woman in her sixties with Graves' ophthalmopathy.

This clonotype was recorded a few times. This chain connects TRBV6-1 to TRBJ1-2; the D is unclear. CDR3 size: 14 residues. V was shortened by 5 bases and J by 8 bases, with 18 bases between the two germline ends. Per germline, CDR1 MNHNS and CDR2 SASEGT. CDR3 loop: CASSPGLLLGGYTF. The CDR3 nucleotides are TGTGCCAGCAGTCCCGGACTCCTATTAGGGGGCTACACCTTC.

This clonotype came up a few times. The chain links TRBV12-5 to TRBJ1-1, with 9 bases that match TRBD1. Germline lookup yields CDR1 LGHNT and CDR2 FRNRAP. The CDR3 is made up of 17 amino acids. V lost 0 bases and J lost 3; bases outside the gene matches: 8. CDR3 sequence: CASGLVQGASEDTEAFF. The CDR3 DNA is TGTGCTAGTGGTTTGGTACAGGGGGCGTCTGAGGACACTGAAGCTTTCTTT.

The sample holds many counts of this clonotype. The chain combines TRBV24-1 with TRBJ2-2; 7 bases line up with TRBD1. Germline assignment: CDR1 KGHDR and CDR2 SFDVKD. Trimming took 7 bases from V and 1 from J; bases not matched to a gene: 5. The CDR3 spans 15 residues. CDR3 nucleotides: TGTGCCACCAGCTCCGGGACAGTGAACACCGGGGAGCTGTTTTTT. Amino acids: CATSSGTVNTGELFF.

The sample holds many counts of this clonotype. V and J are TRBV11-2 and TRBJ2-2; D not certain. This CDR3 has 15 amino acids. CDR1 is SGHAT and CDR2 is FQNNGV in the germline V gene. V shed 8 bases and J shed 4 bases, with 17 bases lying between them. The CDR3, as DNA: TGTGCCAGCGCCCGTGTGCAGGCAGGCACCGGGGAGCTGTTTTTT. It codes for CASARVQAGTGELFF.

This clonotype is a singleton in its sample. CDR3 sequence (DNA): TGTGCCAGCAGCCAACCCCCCGGGACTAGCGGCAATGAGCAGTTCTTC. Encoded protein: CASSQPPGTSGNEQFF. V and J are TRBV5-5 and TRBJ2-1; TRBD2 agrees at 11 bases. V shed 4 bases and J 6 bases; nucleotides not matched to a gene: 9. This CDR3 has 16 residues. CDR1 is SGHKS, CDR2 YYEKEE, per germline (reference sequence).

The chain carries TRBV19 and TRBJ2-1; TRBD2 matches at 16 bases. The CDR3 sequence is 20 residues long. Germline V gene lookup returns CDR1 LNHDA and CDR2 SQIVND (reference sequence). V shed 4 bases and J 2 bases; nucleotides not matched to a gene: 11. The CDR3 nucleotides are TGTGCCAGTAGTACAAAGTCGATCGGGACTAGCGGGAGGGCCTACAATGAGCAGTTCTTC. As protein: CASSTKSIGTSGRAYNEQFF.

The chain uses TRBV11-1 and TRBJ2-2; the D is unclear. The CDR3 covers 12 residues. Trimming stripped 2 bases from V and 10 bases from J, with 8 bases between. Germline CDR1 reads SGHAT; CDR2 reads FQDESV (reference sequence). CDR3: CASSLLVEELFF. In DNA form, the CDR3 reads TGTGCCAGCAGCTTATTAGTTGAGGAGCTGTTTTTT.

The J gene is TRBJ2-1, the V gene TRBV5-4, with a possible D match to TRBD2 (5 bases). The CDR3 has 12 residues. Per the germline V gene, CDR1 is SGHNT and CDR2 is YYREEE (reference sequence). V was clipped by 4 bases and J by 9 bases, with 11 bases between them. The CDR3 protein is CASSPPEGEQFF. The CDR3 DNA reads as TGTGCCAGCAGCCCCCCTGAGGGTGAGCAGTTCTTC. Combining the CDR3 with reference TRBV5-4 and TRBJ2-1 gives the whole variable domain ETGVTQSPTHLIKTRGQQVTLRCSSQSGHNTVSWYQQALGQGPQFIFQYYREEENGRGNFPPRFSGLQFPNYSSELNVNALELDDSALYLCASSPPEGEQFFGPGTRLTVL.

The sample holds many counts of this clonotype. The chain employs TRBV3-1 and TRBJ1-1; no definite D call. Germline CDR1 is LGHDT and CDR2 is YNNKEL (reference sequence). V was trimmed by 8 bases and J by 0 bases, leaving 10 bases between them. CDR3 length: 13 residues. This CDR3 reads CASEMGMNTEAFF. CDR3 coding DNA: TGTGCCAGCGAGATGGGGATGAACACTGAAGCTTTCTTT. The variable domain in full, with the rest retrieved from reference TRBV3-1 and TRBJ1-1, is DTAVSQTPKYLVTQMGNDKSIKCEQNLGHDTMYWYKQDSKKFLKIMFSYNNKELIINETVPNRFSPKSPDKAHLNLHINSLELGDSAVYFCASEMGMNTEAFFGQGTRLTVV.

This clonotype has a handful of counts. At one boundary the junction diverges from the germline segment, which might be a read error. This chain joins TRBV18 and TRBJ1-4; D unresolved. The CDR3 runs 14 residues. Germline loops: CDR1 KGHSH, CDR2 LQKENI. This CDR3 reads CASSPSSLNEELFF. DNA of the CDR3: TGTGCCAGCTCACCAAGCTCCCTCAATGAAGAACTGTTTTTT. The variable domain in full, completed from reference TRBV18 and TRBJ1-4, reads NAGVMQNPRHLVRRRGQEARLRCSPMKGHSHVYWYRQLPEEGLKFMVYLQKENIIDESGMPKERFSAEFPKEGPSILRIQQVVRGDSAAYFCASSPSSLNEELFFGSGTQLSVL.

This clonotype was recorded many times. V gene TRBV3-1 combines with J gene TRBJ1-1, with a tentative D call TRBD1 (6 bases). V lost 2 bases to trimming and J lost 11 bases, with 21 bases between them. The germline CDR1 and CDR2 sequences are LGHDT and YNNKEL (reference sequence). The length of the CDR3 is 15 residues. Here the CDR3 reads CASSQTYMAGERAFF. CDR3 sequence (DNA): TGTGCCAGCAGCCAAACGTACATGGCAGGGGAGAGGGCTTTCTTT.

This clonotype was counted at least ten times. In DNA form, the CDR3 reads TGCAGTGCTAGAGATCCAGGGAGGTCTAATGAAAAACTGTTTTTT. Translated, it gives CSARDPGRSNEKLFF. The genes are TRBV20-1 and TRBJ1-4; D perhaps matches TRBD1 (5 bases). Per the germline V gene, CDR1 is DFQATT and CDR2 is SNEGSKA (reference sequence). Trimming took 0 bases from V and 3 from J, leaving 11 bases between them. The CDR3 is 15 amino acids.

At least ten counts were recorded for this clonotype. V gene TRBV6-5 combines with J gene TRBJ1-2, with D hard to call. CDR3 length: 13 residues. The germline gives CDR1 MNHEY, CDR2 SVGAGI. The germline V and J ends were trimmed by 2 bases and 8 bases, with 12 bases remaining between them. For the CDR3, the DNA is TGTGCCAGCAGTTACGATCGGTTTTTGGGCTACACCTTC. It codes for CASSYDRFLGYTF.

V gene TRBV20-1 combines with J gene TRBJ1-1; D possibly corresponds to TRBD1 (6 bases). Germline values: CDR1 DFQATT, CDR2 SNEGSKA (reference sequence). The CDR3 has 13 amino acids. V was pared by 4 bases and J by 1 base, with 10 bases between. The CDR3 DNA follows: TGCAGTGCTATCGGGGGGGCGAACACTGAAGCTTTCTTT. Its translation: CSAIGGANTEAFF.

Concerning this clonotype: The CDR3 does not end in the conserved phenylalanine or tryptophan, so this is likely a read error. This chain joins TRBV5-4 and TRBJ2-7; D uncertain. This CDR3 contains 14 residues. Germline V gives CDR1 SGHNT, CDR2 YYREEE (reference sequence). V lost 4 bases and J 2 bases, leaving 13 bases between the germline ends. CDR3 region: CASSVAPRTYEQYS. In DNA form, the CDR3 reads TGTGCCAGCAGCGTAGCCCCCCGTACCTACGAGCAGTACTCC.

Comments on this clonotype: A much more abundant neighbour one base away suggests this may be a read error. The chain joins TRBV6-2 or TRBV6-3 to TRBJ2-1, with D possibly matching TRBD2 (6 bases). The germline V and J ends were trimmed by 5 bases and 9 bases, with 17 bases remaining between them. CDR1 MNHEY and CDR2 SVGEGT come from the germline V gene. This CDR3 contains 14 residues. The CDR3 nucleotides read TGTGCCAGCAGTGCCTTCGCAGTGGGGGGTGAGCAGTTCTTC. This codes for CASSAFAVGGEQFF.

Many counts were recorded for this clonotype. The V and J genes are TRBV7-2 and TRBJ2-5; D gene unclear. Germline assignment: CDR1 SGHTA and CDR2 FQGNSA. The CDR3 extends over 11 amino acids. Trimming left V 3 bases short and J 5 bases short, with 4 bases between. The CDR3 DNA follows: TGTGCCAGCAGCTTTTGGGAGACCCAGTACTTC. This codes for CASSFWETQYF.

This clonotype was found many times. The chain carries TRBV20-1 and TRBJ1-5, with D perhaps matching TRBD1 (5 bases). Per germline, CDR1 DFQATT and CDR2 SNEGSKA (reference sequence). The length of the CDR3 is 14 residues. Trimming took off 4 bases at V and 4 bases at J, with 14 bases between the two ends. Here the CDR3 DNA reads TGCAGTGCTACCCGTCTGGGGGAAAATCAGCCCCAGCATTTT. Translated, it gives CSATRLGENQPQHF.

This clonotype was found many times. This rearrangement joins TRBV5-1 to TRBJ2-3; tentative D call: TRBD1 (6 bases). From germline, CDR1 is SGHRS and CDR2 YFSETQ. The germline V and J ends were trimmed by 2 bases and 5 bases, with 18 bases remaining between them. This CDR3 spans 16 amino acids. CDR3: CASSFGASEGVDTQYF. The CDR3 nucleotides are TGCGCCAGCAGCTTTGGCGCCAGCGAGGGGGTAGATACGCAGTATTTT.

V gene TRBV6-1 combines with J gene TRBJ1-1, with D maybe TRBD1 (6 bases). Germline V gene sequence: CDR1 MNHNS, CDR2 SASEGT. Trimming removed 2 bases from V and 6 bases from J, with 16 bases in between. The CDR3 runs to 15 residues. The CDR3 region has the DNA TGTGCCAGCAGTGAACTACACGGGGGGGCGTCTGAAGCTTTCTTT. It specifies CASSELHGGASEAFF.

V gene TRBV29-1 combines with J gene TRBJ2-3; 7 bases are a match to TRBD2. CDR1 and CDR2 (germline): SQVTM, ANQGSEA. J gave up 4 bases and V 6 bases, and 4 bases lay outside the gene matches. The CDR3 runs to 12 residues. The CDR3 reads CSVYSGSDTQYF. CDR3 nucleotide sequence: TGCAGCGTATATAGCGGGTCAGATACGCAGTATTTT.

The chain joins TRBV6-1 to TRBJ1-1; D unresolved. The germline V and J ends were trimmed by 8 bases and 8 bases, with 12 bases remaining between them. The CDR3 totals 11 residues. Germline V gene sequence: CDR1 MNHNS, CDR2 SASEGT. CDR3 sequence (DNA): TGTGCCAGCTCTCGACGGCAAGAAGCTTTCTTT. Amino acid sequence: CASSRRQEAFF.

In the case of this clonotype: A single base separates this from a much larger clone, so it may be a read error. J is TRBJ2-5 and V is TRBV18; D is unclear. CDR1 is KGHSH and CDR2 is LQKENI in the germline V gene. The V end lost 2 bases, the J end lost 3 bases, and 13 bases lay between the germline ends. This CDR3 comprises 15 residues. CDR3 residues: CASSPSALAKETQYF. Written as DNA, the CDR3 is TGTGCCAGCTCACCATCGGCCCTGGCGAAAGAGACCCAGTACTTC. Looking up the rest from reference TRBV18 and TRBJ2-5 gives the full variable domain: NAGVMQNPRHLVRRRGQEARLRCSPMKGHSHVYWYRQLPEEGLKFMVYLQKENIIDESGMPKERFSAEFPKEGPSILRIQQVVRGDSAAYFCASSPSALAKETQYFGPGTRLLVL.

This clonotype has only a few counts. The chain combines TRBV19 with TRBJ2-3; 14 bases line up with TRBD2. V trimming: 7 bases; J trimming: 4 bases; junction bases outside the gene matches: 10. The length of the CDR3 is 17 residues. Germline V lookup: CDR1 LNHDA, CDR2 SQIVND (reference sequence). Here the CDR3 reads CASKSLGTSGSSDTQYF. Here the CDR3 DNA reads TGTGCCAGTAAATCACTCGGGACTAGCGGGAGTTCAGATACGCAGTATTTT.

This clonotype has a count of ten or more. J is TRBJ2-7 and V is TRBV6-2 or TRBV6-3; D may be TRBD1 or TRBD2 (5 bases each). Trimming stripped 2 bases from V and 3 bases from J, with 11 bases between. The CDR3 is made up of 14 amino acids. CDR1 is MNHEY, CDR2 SVGEGT, per germline. The CDR3 coding sequence is TGTGCCAGCAGTTACGGGGGAAACCGCTACGAGCAGTACTTC. Translating it yields CASSYGGNRYEQYF.

The genes are TRBV27 and TRBJ1-3; 8 positions agree with TRBD1. The CDR3 totals 16 residues. Germline CDR1 and CDR2: MNHEY and SMNVEV (reference sequence). The V and J ends lost 8 bases and 0 bases, in that order; junction bases with no gene match: 9. CDR3 DNA: TGTGCCAGCGGCGTAGGACAGGGAAACTCTGGAAACACCATATATTTT. Translated, it gives CASGVGQGNSGNTIYF.

This clonotype has at least ten counts. The chain uses TRBV5-1 and TRBJ2-1, with TRBD2 matching 10 bases. V shed 0 bases and J 5 bases; nucleotides not matched to a gene: 2. The CDR3 has 15 residues. CDR1 is SGHRS, CDR2 YFSETQ, per germline. For the CDR3, the DNA is TGCGCCAGCAGCTTGGCACTAGCGGGGCACAATGAGCAGTTCTTC. This codes for CASSLALAGHNEQFF. Full variable domain (rest looked up from reference TRBV5-1 and TRBJ2-1): KAGVTQTPRYLIKTRGQQVTLSCSPISGHRSVSWYQQTPGQGLQFLFEYFSETQRNKGNFPGRFSGRQFSNSRSEMNVSTLELGDSALYLCASSLALAGHNEQFFGPGTRLTVL.

This clonotype has at least ten counts. The chain employs TRBV20-1 and TRBJ2-5; 12 bases match TRBD2. V lost 3 bases to trimming and J lost 1 base; unmatched junction nucleotides: 9. Germline values: CDR1 DFQATT, CDR2 SNEGSKA (reference sequence). This CDR3 is built from 17 residues. CDR3 nucleotide sequence: TGCAGTGCTAGCGCCCTACTAGCGGGAGGAACCCAAGAGACCCAGTACTTC. It yields the protein CSASALLAGGTQETQYF.

This clonotype turned up a few times. The genes are TRBV7-9 and TRBJ1-1; 7 positions agree with TRBD1. Unmatched junction bases numbered 3, after V lost 2 bases and J lost 0 bases. The CDR3 is 15 amino acids. CDR1 is SEHNR, CDR2 FQNEAQ, per germline (reference sequence). CDR3 protein: CASSLRDRVNTEAFF. The CDR3, as DNA: TGTGCCAGCAGCTTAAGGGACAGAGTGAACACTGAAGCTTTCTTT.

This clonotype was detected ten times or more. This rearrangement joins TRBV28 to TRBJ2-7; tentative D call: TRBD2 (6 bases). V gave up 6 bases and J gave up 3 bases, with 27 bases separating them. The CDR3 runs 18 residues. Germline-derived CDR1 and CDR2 are MDHEN and SYDVKM. CDR3: CASRLTPGGSGSRYEQYF. The CDR3, as DNA: TGTGCCAGCAGACTAACCCCCGGGGGAAGCGGGTCCCGCTACGAGCAGTACTTC. The whole variable domain, filled in from reference TRBV28 and TRBJ2-7, reads DVKVTQSSRYLVKRTGEKVFLECVQDMDHENMFWYRQDPGLGLRLIYFSYDVKMKEKGDIPEGYSVSREKKERFSLILESASTNQTSMYLCASRLTPGGSGSRYEQYFGPGTRLTVT.

The table lists this clonotype with many counts. The J gene is TRBJ1-5, the V gene TRBV7-9; D is undetermined. The germline V gene encodes CDR1 SEHNR and CDR2 FQNEAQ (reference sequence). V was cut by 10 bases and J by 1 base, with 8 bases left in between. The CDR3 extends over 12 amino acids. DNA for the CDR3: TGTGCCACCTCGTGGAGCAATCAGCCCCAGCATTTT. Its translation is CATSWSNQPQHF.

This clonotype was observed a handful of times. The chain is built from TRBV24-1 and TRBJ2-3, with D perhaps TRBD1 (6 bases). V gave up 5 bases and J gave up 4 bases, with 9 bases separating them. Germline CDR1 reads KGHDR; CDR2 reads SFDVKD. The CDR3 sequence is 13 residues long. In DNA, the CDR3 is TGTGCCACCAGTGCACAGGGTCCAGATACGCAGTATTTT. Translated: CATSAQGPDTQYF.